This TCR beta chain came from a study of cytomegalovirus exposure and HLA in healthy donors (dated by TCRdb to 2015 to 2018). Broadly, across the study: In an earlier analysis of 450 to 750 of the donors, 276 Gb of sequence data and some 120 million unique TCR beta sequences from about 180 million T cells were reported. High-throughput TCR immunosequencing, statistical association of individual TCRs with disease status, and machine learning were combined to predict cytomegalovirus infection status. The study aimed to test whether cataloging public T cell receptors could reveal signatures of past pathogen exposure. The number of donors typed differed by locus, with roughly 620-640 for A, B, C, DRB1 and DQB1, 522 for DQA1, 606 for DPA1, and around 460 for DPB1. Every repertoire in the discovery cohort had been generated on one and the same sequencing platform. The study profiled the T cell repertoires of fewer than 850 subjects by immunosequencing and related them to cytomegalovirus serostatus. Across under 500 genotyped donors of the cohort, an average of about 250,000 unique TCR beta nucleotide sequences per donor were sequenced, and roughly 17% of those sequences were non-productive. Of the roughly 390 genotyped donors, over 70% fell in the genetic ancestry cluster associated with self-reported Caucasian donors. An early release covering approximately 600 HLA-typed donors comprised approximately 290 gigabases of sequencing data and about 90 million unique TCR sequences. The later analysis used no new phenotypic data to find candidate immune exposures, relying instead on TCR beta sequences and their occurrence across donors. An earlier analysis of 587 of the donors used high-throughput TCR beta sequencing to judge whether each TCR beta V gene segment behaved as functional or pseudogenic. Genome-wide SNP genotypes for about three fifths of the roughly 670 donors were used in a later genetic analysis, which treated that subset as a discovery cohort. A separate validation cohort of roughly 130 different subjects was used in addition to the roughly 700-subject first cohort. Both class I and class II loci were covered by HLA typing, at four-digit resolution. A later analysis re-examined previously published TCR beta repertoires from hundreds of donors and added high-resolution HLA genotyping to investigate patterns of TCR occurrence. Roughly 5 DR-DQ haplotypes were handled as single units for association and clustering, since linkage in the cohort was strong. Donor age, sex, ethnicity and CMV serostatus were compiled together with the repertoire data. Findings and caveats that apply to the study as a whole: Several of the top co-occurrence clusters appeared to be linked to parvovirus B19, influenza, CMV and Epstein-Barr virus, according to a later analysis. The only immune exposure information available for the cohort was CMV serostatus. Three of the identified cytomegalovirus-associated TCR beta chains were confirmed in vitro to be specific for cytomegalovirus antigens. A group of highly shared sequence variants was considered likely to be a technical artifact of the sequencing pipeline. According to the authors, the approach could potentially be generalized to other disease states and immunological phenotypes. The study gave a list of about 160 TCR beta chains associated with cytomegalovirus. Some IMGT-functional V segments, including TRBV6-2 and TRBV6-3, could not be told apart with the 87-base-pair reads, so those segments were excluded. Because HLA typing was unavailable for some donors at each locus, only the typed subset was used in association tests. Because counts were too low, more than 15 rarely observed V segments, including chromosome 9 orphons, were excluded from the earlier analysis of a few hundred of the donors. The presence/absence analyses assumed that sequencing depth was roughly uniform across donors, and that assumption may not be true. A later genetic analysis reported fewer N-insertions in productive TCRs among donors in an Asian-associated ancestry cluster than the approximately 670-donor mean. V-gene and J-gene trimming of TCR beta chains was associated with a missense DCLRE1C variant in a later genetic analysis, and the association was replicated in an independent cohort. In a later analysis, the rate of TCR association differed among HLA loci, with DRB1 alleles having the most associated TCRs and HLA-C alleles having the fewest. A further reported finding was that TCR beta sequences accurately predicted the HLA-A and HLA-B alleles for most subjects in the first cohort. Across donors, most TCR sequences were observed very rarely, whereas some public TCRs were present in many individuals. Strong co-occurrence of HLA alleles, especially DR and DQ, made assigning TCR associations to individual alleles difficult. A later analysis associated about 17,000 TCR beta sequences with specific HLA alleles at a false discovery rate of 0.05. Correlated functional status among segregating V segments might reflect linkage disequilibrium, but an unknown experimental factor could not be ruled out. In a later analysis, HLA-associated TCR beta chains showed more clonal expansion and lower generation probabilities than non-associated chains that were equally common. The cohort was sequenced for TCR beta chains only, and without alpha or paired-chain data the features that could be detected were limited. The classifier was reported to diagnose cytomegalovirus status with high specificity and sensitivity in both the original and validation cohorts. In an earlier analysis of 500 to 650 of the donors, most TCR beta V segments appeared in productive rearrangements about 87% or about 30% of the time, broadly matching IMGT annotations. According to a later analysis, most CMV-associated TCR beta chains appeared to be HLA-restricted, and the HLA associations seemed to be driven largely by CMV exposure.

The cohort consisted of 666 healthy bone marrow donors. All cohort members were sampled while nominally healthy, although unrecorded immune exposures were likely present. The donor was CMV seronegative and belonged to the group of more than 300 seronegative cohort members. A peripheral blood sample was collected from each donor, and TCR beta sequencing was performed on peripheral blood mononuclear cells. The Qiagen DNeasy Blood Extraction Kit was used to extract genomic DNA from the blood cell samples. Regarding this clone: It has no known antigen specificity. Per-nucleotide qualities are absent, and no much larger clonotype sits a single base away.

Libraries were constructed by the immunoSEQ multiplex PCR assay. For the multiplex PCR, a mixture combining 60 forward primers for TCR Vbeta segments and 13 reverse primers for TCR Jbeta segments was used. The CDR3 region of rearranged TCR beta genes was amplified from genomic DNA by a multiplex PCR assay. On the Illumina HiSeq System, the amplified TCR beta libraries were sequenced as 87-base-pair reads. In the paper's pipeline: A later analysis tallied around 80 million unique TCR beta chains across the roughly 610 repertoires, and approximately 9.9 million of those chains were shared by two or more donors. Raw reads were error-corrected and collapsed into unique sequences by a nearest-neighbor algorithm in which closely related sequences were merged to remove PCR and sequencing errors. To assign V, D and J gene segments, CDR3 sequences were aligned to IMGT reference sequences. For a sequence to be retained, a match of at least six nucleotides was required to both a V gene segment and a J gene segment. Rearrangements were called productive when the CDR3 lacked stop codons and stayed in frame with V and J; all others were non-productive. CDR3 was defined according to IMGT convention as the region running from the second conserved V-encoded cysteine to the conserved J-encoded phenylalanine. The earlier analysis of 587 of the donors excluded sequences that lacked an unambiguous match to a single V gene segment. In an earlier analysis of more than 500 of the donors, a V segment was called functional when productive rearrangements were above 56.7%, and segregating when the standard deviation between donors exceeded 5%. A statistical classification framework was built to diagnose cytomegalovirus status from the catalog of TCR beta chain sequences. In a later analysis, TCR nucleotide sequences were compared against IMGT/GENE-DB human TR gene sequences so that V and J genes could be assigned. In a later analysis, CDR3 sequences and most-parsimonious VDJ recombination scenarios were assigned using the TCRdist pipeline. In a later analysis, each TCR beta chain was defined by its CDR3 amino acid sequence together with its V-gene family, and reads lacking a unique V-gene family were excluded. In a later analysis, approximately 590 highly shared, low-generation-probability nucleotide sequences were removed to address suspected cross-contamination and a sequencing artifact. In a later analysis, a clonal expansion index for each public chain was calculated from normalized within-repertoire ranks of inferred template counts. In a later analysis, generation probabilities were computed with a VDJ recombination model fitted to out-of-frame rearrangements, and the resulting probabilities were checked against IGoR. In a later analysis, hypergeometric tests were used to score TCR-TCR, TCR-HLA and TCR-CMV co-occurrence, with a repertoire-size bias correction applied to TCR pairs. A later analysis estimated false discovery rates by permuting HLA or CMV assignments 20 times. A later analysis grouped co-occurring TCRs with DBSCAN, adding TCRdist sequence similarity when clustering within HLA-allele-positive subsets. For co-occurrence clustering, repertoires with fewer than 30,000 or more than 120,000 public chains were excluded, along with four or five repertoires with anomalous nucleotide sharing. TCRdb took this table from immuneACCESS and kept in-frame rearrangements with V and J called. Such tables lack part of the clones; where checked against another copy, unresolved V genes explain under half of the gap, and the rest is unexplained. The DNA was the basis for D and trimming; V, J and clone size are from that table. Recorded for this sample are approximately 150,000 clones; about 72% of them occurred a single time. The ten top clones hold over 2% of the sample.

The germline V gene encodes CDR1 MNHEY and CDR2 SVGAGI. The V and J ends are trimmed by 0 bases and 9 bases, leaving 16 bases between them. There are 15 amino acids in the CDR3, from cysteine to phenylalanine inclusive. Only the CDR3 region is kept as DNA, spanning 45 bases read in frame from base 1. Sample: PBMCs. The rearrangement combines TRBV6-5 with TRBJ2-3; the D gene is perhaps TRBD2, from 7 matching bases. The origin of this receptor is a man aged 35 to 55 in good health and CMV-seronegative. CDR3 reads: CASSYSRGGAETQYF. The sequenced DNA is TGTGCCAGCAGTTACTCGAGGGGGGGGGCCGAGACGCAGTATTTT.